Presented here are 20 T cell receptor beta chains from one specimen sequenced in a study of spatial heterogeneity in lung cancer. One entry per CDR3 protein, called by TCRdb with MiXCR from the 5' RACE reads. The table includes roughly 48,000 distinct CDR3 sequences, about 5.8% detected once. The time point denotes: sample taken at primary tumor resection. No cell sorting; template was whole RNA from tumor, lung tissue or PBMC. Sample: PBMCs, taken at surgery. The receptors derive from a male donor with early-stage non-small cell lung cancer.

At least ten counts were recorded for this clonotype. This chain joins TRBV10-3 and TRBJ1-1; no definite D call. CDR1 is ENHRY, CDR2 SYGVKD, per germline. This CDR3 has 13 residues. V was cut by 0 bases and J by 3 bases, with 5 bases left in between. The CDR3 is CAISESQDTEAFF. CDR3 in DNA: TGTGCCATCAGTGAGTCGCAGGACACTGAAGCTTTCTTT.

The chain combines TRBV20-1 with TRBJ2-7; 9 bases are shared with TRBD2. CDR1 is DFQATT and CDR2 is SNEGSKA in the germline V gene (reference sequence). V gave up 3 bases and J gave up 0 bases; unmatched junction bases: 9. This CDR3 is 16 amino acids long. The CDR3 is CSARGLAGGPSYEQYF. CDR3 sequence (DNA): TGCAGTGCTAGGGGACTAGCCGGGGGTCCCTCCTACGAGCAGTACTTC.

This clonotype was seen repeatedly, ten times or more. This rearrangement joins TRBV6-2 or TRBV6-3 to TRBJ2-4; 10 positions agree with TRBD1. The CDR3 covers 18 residues. Germline V gene data show CDR1 as MNHEY and CDR2 as SVGEGT. Trimming at V came to 2 bases and at J to 1 base, leaving 8 bases not matched to a gene. The chain's CDR3 is CASSYHTGTGDAKNIQYF. In DNA form, the CDR3 reads TGTGCCAGCAGTTACCATACCGGGACAGGGGATGCCAAAAACATTCAGTACTTC.

This clonotype was seen ten or more times. The chain carries TRBV14 and TRBJ2-3, with 10 bases identical to TRBD2. This CDR3 comprises 17 residues. CDR1 SGHDN and CDR2 FVKESK come from the germline V gene. Trimming took 0 bases from V and 7 from J; bases not matched to a gene: 10. CDR3 sequence (DNA): TGTGCCAGCAGCCAAGATCGTACGGGACTAGCGAGACATACGCAGTATTTT. It specifies CASSQDRTGLARHTQYF.

This clonotype occurred many times. The J gene is TRBJ2-5, the V gene TRBV12-3 or TRBV12-4; 7 bases align to TRBD1. Trimming removed 5 bases from V and 5 bases from J; junction bases left unmatched: 14. The CDR3 is 16 residues long. The DNA of the CDR3 is TGTGCCAGCAGTACGACAGGGTTTCTGACCCTGGAGACCCAGTACTTC. Translated, it gives CASSTTGFLTLETQYF.

The sample holds many counts of this clonotype. The chain employs TRBV4-1 and TRBJ1-6, with D unresolved. This CDR3 is built from 15 residues. The V end was cut by 4 bases, the J end by 8 bases, with 15 bases between. The germline V gene encodes CDR1 MGHRA and CDR2 YSYEKL. CDR3 DNA: TGCGCCAGCAGCCTCCGACGGAGATCAGATTCACCCCTCCACTTT. This translates into CASSLRRRSDSPLHF.

This clonotype was recorded many times. The J gene is TRBJ2-3, the V gene TRBV9; 9 nucleotides line up with TRBD2. Germline CDR1 SGDLS, CDR2 YYNGEE. V lost 3 bases, J lost 6 bases, and 8 bases stayed unmatched. The CDR3 runs 15 residues. The CDR3 region has the DNA TGTGCCAGCAGCGCGGGACTAGCAGGATCGGATACGCAGTATTTT. Residues: CASSAGLAGSDTQYF.

This clonotype was picked up many times. The chain couples TRBV28 to TRBJ1-2; D remains ambiguous. Trimming cost V 4 bases and J 3 bases, with 12 bases left between them. From germline, CDR1 is MDHEN and CDR2 SYDVKM. CDR3 length equals 14 residues. The CDR3 DNA is TGTGCCAGCAGTTCACCGGACGGGTACTATGGCTACACCTTC. Translation: CASSSPDGYYGYTF.

Many counts were recorded for this clonotype. The rearrangement links TRBV30 to TRBJ1-1, with D possibly being TRBD1 (6 bases). Germline-derived CDR1 and CDR2 are GTSNPN and SVGIG (reference sequence). V shed 2 bases and J shed 6 bases, with 13 bases lying between them. This CDR3 spans 13 amino acids. CDR3 residues: CAWSMGAWAEAFF. CDR3 DNA sequence: TGTGCCTGGAGTATGGGGGCGTGGGCTGAAGCTTTCTTT.

This clonotype was recorded at least ten times. The chain couples TRBV12-3 or TRBV12-4 to TRBJ2-2; the D gene is possibly TRBD1 (6 bases). V was clipped by 6 bases and J by 3 bases, with 11 bases between them. The CDR3 consists of 14 residues. The CDR3 sequence: CASSLQGHTGELFF. Here the CDR3 DNA reads TGTGCCAGCAGCCTACAGGGTCACACCGGGGAGCTGTTTTTT.

This chain uses TRBV5-6 with TRBJ2-5; TRBD1 matches 12 bases. Trimming cost V 3 bases and J 5 bases; bases outside gene matches: 5. The CDR3 is 15 residues long. Germline V lookup: CDR1 SGHDT, CDR2 YYEEEE. This CDR3 reads CASSSRDRGPETQYF. CDR3 bases: TGTGCCAGCAGCTCCCGGGACAGGGGGCCGGAGACCCAGTACTTC. The full variable domain, with the rest looked up from reference TRBV5-6 and TRBJ2-5, is DAGVTQSPTHLIKTRGQQVTLRCSPKSGHDTVSWYQQALGQGPQFIFQYYEEEERQRGNFPDRFSGHQFPNYSSELNVNALLLGDSALYLCASSSRDRGPETQYFGPGTRLLVL.

In its sample, this clonotype was seen many times. The gene calls are TRBV28 and TRBJ2-1, with 14 bases identical to TRBD2. This CDR3 has 15 residues. With 3 bases clipped from V and 9 bases from J, the junction kept 4 bases outside the gene matches. The germline gives CDR1 MDHEN, CDR2 SYDVKM. CDR3 sequence: CASSLGGLAGAEQFF. The CDR3 DNA is TGTGCCAGCAGTTTGGGGGGACTAGCGGGAGCTGAGCAGTTCTTC.

The sample holds many counts of this clonotype. The chain is built from TRBV7-9 and TRBJ2-7, with 7 bases lining up with TRBD1. The CDR3 is 15 residues long. Germline CDR1 is SEHNR and CDR2 is FQNEAQ (reference sequence). After removal of 2 bases from V and 1 base from J, the junction contained 5 bases not matched to a gene. CDR3 nucleotides: TGTGCCAGCAGCTTACCGACAGGGCCTTCCTACGAGCAGTACTTC. Protein product: CASSLPTGPSYEQYF.

The chain employs TRBV19 and TRBJ1-1; TRBD1 is a possible D gene (5 bases). The CDR3 runs 14 residues. Germline V gene data show CDR1 as LNHDA and CDR2 as SQIVND (reference sequence). Trimming took off 3 bases at V and 2 bases at J, with 10 bases between the two ends. CDR3 in amino acids: CASSMAGHNTEAFF. The CDR3 DNA follows: TGTGCCAGTAGTATGGCAGGGCACAACACTGAAGCTTTCTTT.

This clonotype was counted many times. The V and J genes are TRBV7-9 and TRBJ2-7; TRBD2 matches at 11 bases. V lost 7 bases, J lost 1 base, and 9 bases stayed unmatched. The germline gives CDR1 SEHNR, CDR2 FQNEAQ (reference sequence). The CDR3 is made up of 16 amino acids. CDR3 coding DNA: TGTGCCAGCACCGGAGCAGGGACTAGCGGTTCCTACGAGCAGTACTTC. It codes for CASTGAGTSGSYEQYF.

This clonotype was recorded many times. The V gene is TRBV20-1, the J gene TRBJ2-7; a weak D match, TRBD1 (5 bases). The CDR3 is made up of 14 amino acids. In germline, CDR1 is DFQATT, CDR2 SNEGSKA (reference sequence). Deletions cut 2 bases from V and 3 bases from J, with 14 bases between. The CDR3 spells CSARIVQGGYEQYF. CDR3 sequence (DNA): TGCAGTGCTAGAATAGTCCAGGGTGGCTACGAGCAGTACTTC.

This clonotype has ten or more counts. The chain combines TRBV7-2 with TRBJ2-3, with D uncertain. Germline CDR1 and CDR2: SGHTA and FQGNSA. The V and J ends lost 3 bases and 4 bases respectively, with 5 bases between them. The CDR3 contains 12 residues. In DNA form, the CDR3 reads TGTGCCAGCAGCTTCGGGTCAGATACGCAGTATTTT. Translated, it gives CASSFGSDTQYF. Combining the CDR3 with reference TRBV7-2 and TRBJ2-3 gives the whole variable domain GAGVSQSPSNKVTEKGKDVELRCDPISGHTALYWYRQSLGQGLEFLIYFQGNSAPDKSGLPSDRFSAERTGGSVSTLTIQRTQQEDSAVYLCASSFGSDTQYFGPGTRLTVL.

This clonotype was recorded many times. The V and J genes are TRBV2 and TRBJ2-3, with 8 positions matching TRBD2. The germline V gene encodes CDR1 SNHLY and CDR2 FYNNEI. V lost 5 bases to trimming and J lost 4 bases; unmatched junction nucleotides: 2. The CDR3 is 13 amino acids. CDR3 region: CASSSGGADTQYF. The CDR3 nucleotides are TGTGCCAGCAGTTCGGGAGGGGCAGATACGCAGTATTTT.

This clonotype was seen ten or more times. This chain joins TRBV2 and TRBJ2-7; TRBD2 matches at 8 bases. The CDR3 runs to 14 residues. The germline gives CDR1 SNHLY, CDR2 FYNNEI. Trimming at V came to 0 bases and at J to 7 bases, leaving 5 bases not matched to a gene. The chain's CDR3 is CASSEAGTRREQYF. The CDR3 DNA follows: TGTGCCAGCAGTGAAGCAGGGACTAGGCGAGAGCAGTACTTC.

This clonotype was counted ten times or more. V gene TRBV20-1 combines with J gene TRBJ1-5, with 12 bases that match TRBD1. The CDR3 runs to 13 residues. Germline trimming cut 6 bases from V and 6 bases from J; bases unmatched to any gene: 3. Germline V lookup: CDR1 DFQATT, CDR2 SNEGSKA (reference sequence). CDR3 bases: TGCAGTGCGGGACAGGGGGCTAGTCAGCCCCAGCATTTT. This codes for CSAGQGASQPQHF.